The entry that follows covers one TCR beta chain sequence. This record belongs to a study of blood T cell repertoires in COVID-19. Study-level information: COVID-19 samples, acute and convalescent, were from the United States, Italy and Spain.

Germline V CDR1 and CDR2: SGHTA, FQGNSA. Deletions cut 5 bases from V and 0 bases from J, with 10 bases between. The CDR3 has 14 residues. As handled by the study authors: Researchers report that nucleated cell counts were estimated from reference gene primer amplification. Using immunoSEQ multiplex PCR, the repertoire was profiled, and TCRdb retains in-frame clones only, with some absent. V and J calls and clone size are as listed in that table; D and trimming were resolved from the DNA. The sample carries 160,000 or so clones, roughly 90% recorded once. Participants had their cohort set by participant-reported clinical history.

Sequenced material: PBMCs or T cells enriched from blood (not recorded which). V is TRBV7-2 and J is TRBJ1-2; D is unclear. This TCR derives from a woman in her 50s who had recovered from COVID-19. The CDR3 nucleotides are TGTGCCAGCAGCCCTCAGATTACTAACTATGGCTACACCTTC. Amino acid sequence: CASSPQITNYGYTF.